A single sample gave rise to the 5 T cell receptor beta chains below, sequenced in a study of technical replicates of blood from a handful of donors (dated by TCRdb to the late 2010s). To prepare the library, the immunoSEQ multiplex PCR assay was applied. TCRdb re-hosts the immuneACCESS table, in-frame sequences only. Its copies lack some clones; in the studies checked, an unresolved V gene accounts for under half of them, and the cause for the rest is not known. The sample table holds roughly 64,000 clones, of which 86% were seen once. The ten top clones hold approximately 5.4% of the sample. Sequenced: PBMCs. These receptors were obtained from a human donor in good health. Some clones in this sample may be carry-over from other donors' samples.

This sequence joins TRBV4-2 and TRBJ2-3; 8 positions agree with TRBD2. In germline, CDR1 is LGHNA, CDR2 YNFKEQ. The CDR3 covers 15 residues. With 4 bases clipped from V and 4 bases from J, the junction kept 7 bases outside the gene matches. CDR3 bases: TGTGCCAGCAGCCGGGGGGCGGGAGGTGCAGATACGCAGTATTTT. As protein: CASSRGAGGADTQYF.

The chain uses TRBV4-2 and TRBJ2-3, with D tentatively TRBD2 (5 bases). The V and J ends lost 4 bases and 1 base respectively, with 15 bases between them. The CDR3 contains 16 residues. CDR1 is LGHNA and CDR2 is YNFKEQ in the germline V gene. The CDR3 loop reads CASSPLSAGGTDTQYF. CDR3 coding DNA: TGTGCCAGCAGCCCCCTGAGTGCGGGCGGCACAGATACGCAGTATTTT.

The CDR3 sequence is CASSLRGSNTEAFF. In DNA, the CDR3 is TGTGCCAGCAGCCTAAGAGGCTCAAACACTGAAGCTTTCTTT. The chain carries TRBV7-2 and TRBJ1-1, with no clear D. This CDR3 is 14 amino acids long. Germline V gene data show CDR1 as SGHTA and CDR2 as FQGNSA. Trimming took off 5 bases at V and 2 bases at J, with 12 bases between the two ends.

The rearrangement uses TRBV7-7 and TRBJ2-5; TRBD1 matches at 8 bases. V trimming: 6 bases; J trimming: 4 bases; junction bases outside the gene matches: 10. Germline loops: CDR1 SSHAT, CDR2 FNYEAQ (reference sequence). The CDR3 has 15 residues. CDR3 loop: CASSSHQDRGETQYF. DNA of the CDR3: TGTGCCAGCAGTTCTCACCAAGACAGGGGAGAGACCCAGTACTTC. Complete variable domain (other parts from reference TRBV7-7 and TRBJ2-5): GAGVSQSPRYKVTKRGQDVTLRCDPISSHATLYWYQQALGQGPEFLTYFNYEAQPDKSGLPSDRFSAERPEGSISTLTIQRTEQRDSAMYRCASSSHQDRGETQYFGPGTRLLVL.

The rearrangement links TRBV9 to TRBJ2-5; D is possibly TRBD1 (5 bases). Germline-derived CDR1 and CDR2 are SGDLS and YYNGEE. V was cut by 2 bases and J by 1 base, with 6 bases left in between. CDR3 length: 13 residues. The CDR3, as DNA: TGTGCCAGCAGCGTCAGGGTCCAAGAGACCCAGTACTTC. Its translation is CASSVRVQETQYF.